Sequencing of this T cell receptor beta chain was carried out in a study of beta chain features in type 1 diabetes. Concerning this clone itself: Its cognate antigen is unknown.

The entirety of the isolated RNA underwent reverse transcription, so expressed TCRB transcripts were sequenced. Method: immunoSEQ multiplex PCR; TCRdb's copy keeps in-frame clones and lacks some. In the table there are approximately 270,000 clones, about 13% of which are singletons. This CDR3 spans 16 amino acids. From germline, CDR1 is SGHNT and CDR2 YYREEE (reference sequence). The ends lost 5 bases at V and 6 bases at J; junction bases unmatched: 9. Study-wide results and limits: For Type 1 diabetes patients, all four CD4+ subsets carried TCRB CDR3s that were moderately but significantly shorter.

The sequence was obtained from a man younger than 40 with type 1 diabetes. The sequenced sample consisted of naive CD4+ T cells from blood. The chain links TRBV5-4 to TRBJ2-5; the match to TRBD2 covers 14 bases. CDR3 sequence: CASSFSGTSGRKTQYF. The CDR3 DNA follows: TGTGCCAGCAGTTTCTCCGGGACTAGCGGGAGAAAGACCCAGTACTTC.